The rows below give T cell receptor beta chains drawn from one sample of a study of blood T cell repertoires in COVID-19. The data were produced by immunoSEQ multiplex PCR, yet TCRdb's version contains in-frame clones alone and is incomplete. This table holds 100,000 to 150,000 clones, 80% to 85% found once. Material for sequencing was peripheral blood. These receptors were collected from a woman aged 25-40 years who had recovered from COVID-19. The CDR3 runs from the conserved cysteine through the conserved F or W. Clone size is stated in some rows and not others, as once, few, many or a class when expanded.

v_gene: TRBV9
abundance: .
CDR3aa: CASSAGQLNQPQHF

v_gene: TRBV4-1
abundance: few
CDR3aa: CASSQGGDEQYF

v_gene: TRBV9
abundance: once
CDR3aa: CASSAGTGRIQPQHF

v_gene: TRBV5-5
abundance: .
CDR3aa: CASREGGGNQPQHF

v_gene: TRBV4-1
abundance: .
CDR3aa: CASSQGQGGNTEAFF

v_gene: TRBV19
abundance: .
CDR3aa: CASSIRQGGYGYTF

v_gene: TRBV15
abundance: .
CDR3aa: CATGTGTSRYNEQFF

v_gene: TRBV19
abundance: few
CDR3aa: CASSRSPSGGAADTQYF

v_gene: TRBV29-1
abundance: .
CDR3aa: CSVEKAGQGGSYEQYF

v_gene: TRBV3-1/TRBV3-2
abundance: .
CDR3aa: CASSQGAQLSNYGYTF

v_gene: TRBV12-3/TRBV12-4
abundance: .
CDR3aa: CASSFWPGELFF

v_gene: TRBV14
abundance: .
CDR3aa: CASSQDEDQPQHF

v_gene: TRBV11-3
abundance: .
CDR3aa: CASSALAGGPIEQFF

v_gene: TRBV20-1
abundance: .
CDR3aa: CSASRGLATDNEQFF

v_gene: TRBV10-3
abundance: .
CDR3aa: CAISSEFTGELFF

v_gene: TRBV6-5
abundance: once
CDR3aa: CASKGFGDSSYEQYF

v_gene: TRBV5-1
abundance: .
CDR3aa: CASSSRQAPLQETQYF

v_gene: TRBV5-4
abundance: .
CDR3aa: CASSLTSSYNEQFF

v_gene: TRBV3-1/TRBV3-2
abundance: .
CDR3aa: CASSPWTSGKETQYF

v_gene: TRBV5-6
abundance: .
CDR3aa: CASSLDRGLGGSPLHF

v_gene: TRBV5-4
abundance: once
CDR3aa: CASIKTGTGGYNEQFF

v_gene: TRBV5-1
abundance: .
CDR3aa: CASSPGWAMNTEAFF

v_gene: TRBV4-1
abundance: .
CDR3aa: CASSQGPGSYEQYF

v_gene: TRBV7-6
abundance: .
CDR3aa: CASSLALGQGGTNTEAFF

v_gene: TRBV19
abundance: .
CDR3aa: CASRATGTGNYGYTF

v_gene: TRBV3-1/TRBV3-2
abundance: .
CDR3aa: CASSQATGNQETQYF

v_gene: TRBV5-4
abundance: few
CDR3aa: CASSFNRGYEQYF

v_gene: TRBV5-6
abundance: .
CDR3aa: CASSAGTDTQYF

v_gene: TRBV3-1/TRBV3-2
abundance: .
CDR3aa: CASSPRTGQGREKLFF